This TCR beta chain is drawn from a study of T cell responses to AZD1222 COVID-19 vaccine. Study observations and caveats: Most donors were white British, females outnumbered males, and clonal diversity was possibly underestimated. Repertoire sampling happened only post peak T cell response.

The data were produced by immunoSEQ multiplex PCR, yet TCRdb's version contains in-frame clones alone and is incomplete. The sample yields 180,000 or so clones, roughly 92% seen once. The CDR3 spans 15 residues. With 3 bases clipped from V and 2 bases from J, the junction kept 4 bases outside the gene matches. Per the germline V gene, CDR1 is KGHSH and CDR2 is LQKENI. To note about this clone: Its antigen remains unknown.

Combined were second doses at about 4 or about 12 weeks. This clonotype was sampled from an adult who received the AZD1222 COVID-19 vaccine. The sample in question was peripheral blood, obtained 28 days after the second AZD1222 dose. The chain combines TRBV18 with TRBJ1-1, with TRBD1 identical over 9 bases. The CDR3 reads CASSPPGQGNTEAFF. The CDR3 nucleotides are TGTGCCAGCTCACCGCCGGGACAGGGAAACACTGAAGCTTTCTTT.